Each of the 30 T cell receptor beta chains below was sequenced from the same sample in a study of human T cells and chemical hapten exposure (dated by TCRdb to 2020 to 2023). Receptor amplification or capture employed RACE. Sequencing instrument: NextSeq 500. TCRdb reanalyzed the raw reads on its own, using fastp at Q25 for trimming and MiXCR for clone calling, and kept in-frame beta chains. Every CDR3 protein is listed once, alongside the most common genes and DNA of its rows. The sample profile shows hundreds of thousands of distinct CDR3 sequences; about 6% of them were found once. The ten largest clonotypes hold more than 5.5% of the sample. The sample's time point label, decoded: patch test 2, 6 weeks after DPC sensitization. This sample's treatment or condition label indicates: therapeutic diphenylcyclopropenone sensitization with weekly scalp DPC. This specimen consisted of whole blood, obtained in connection with sensitization to the hapten diphenylcyclopropenone (DPC). Source of these receptors: a woman between 18 and 29 years old with alopecia areata. Some clones in this sample may be carry-over from other donors' samples.

This clonotype was recorded many times. For the CDR3, the DNA is TGCGCCAGCAGCCGGATTGAGAGGGAATTATATAATTCACCCCTCCACTTT. Translation gives CASSRIERELYNSPLHF. The V call is TRBV5-1, the J call TRBJ1-6; D is unclear. The V gene's germline CDR1 is SGHRS and CDR2 YFSETQ. This CDR3 spans 17 amino acids. V lost 4 bases and J 4 bases, leaving 18 bases between the germline ends.

The table lists this clonotype with a few counts. The chain couples TRBV29-1 to TRBJ2-1; no clear D. With 6 bases removed from V and 9 bases from J, the gap between germline ends came to 15 bases. CDR1 is SQVTM and CDR2 is ANQGSEA in the germline V gene. The CDR3 consists of 12 residues. CDR3 amino acids: CSVLDRSIEQFF. The CDR3 region has the DNA TGCAGCGTCTTAGATCGATCGATTGAGCAGTTCTTC.

This clonotype was picked up a small number of times. The chain combines TRBV15 with TRBJ2-2; TRBD1 agrees at 7 bases. CDR3 size: 13 residues. CDR1 LNHNV and CDR2 YYDKDF come from the germline V gene (reference sequence). The trim removed 3 bases at V and 6 bases at J, leaving 1 base unmatched. The CDR3 protein is CATSRTGSGELFF. The DNA of the CDR3 is TGTGCCACCAGCAGGACAGGGTCCGGGGAGCTGTTTTTT.

This clonotype was seen ten or more times. The chain recombines TRBV4-3 with TRBJ2-3; 8 positions match TRBD2. Per the germline V gene, CDR1 is LGHNA and CDR2 is YSLEER. CDR3 size: 16 residues. With 1 base clipped from V and 8 bases from J, the junction kept 11 bases outside the gene matches. CDR3 sequence: CASSQAISGNWATQYF. CDR3 bases: TGCGCCAGCAGCCAAGCCATTAGCGGGAACTGGGCTACGCAGTATTTT.

This chain uses TRBV14 with TRBJ1-1, with a possible D match to TRBD1 (5 bases). This CDR3 region has 15 residues. V was trimmed by 1 base and J by 0 bases, leaving 9 bases between them. Germline CDR1 SGHDN, CDR2 FVKESK. The CDR3 spells CASSQVRGMNTEAFF. In DNA form, the CDR3 reads TGTGCCAGCAGCCAAGTACGGGGCATGAACACTGAAGCTTTCTTT.

The table lists this clonotype with many counts. The V call is TRBV4-3, the J call TRBJ2-3, with a possible D match to TRBD1 (6 bases). Germline loops: CDR1 LGHNA, CDR2 YSLEER. Deletions cut 0 bases from V and 2 bases from J, with 15 bases between. This CDR3 is 17 amino acids long. This CDR3 is CASSQDRPGQLTDTQYF. CDR3 in DNA: TGCGCCAGCAGCCAAGATAGACCGGGACAACTCACAGATACGCAGTATTTT.

This clonotype was seen only a few times. This chain connects TRBV4-2 to TRBJ2-3, with 13 bases aligning to TRBD2. The J segment lost 3 bases and the V segment lost 2 bases, leaving 2 bases of the junction unmatched. The germline V gene has CDR1 LGHNA and CDR2 YNFKEQ. The CDR3 loop spans 16 amino acids. CDR3 nucleotide sequence: TGTGCCAGCAGCCAAACGGGACTAGCGGGGACAGATACGCAGTATTTT. Amino acids: CASSQTGLAGTDTQYF.

The table lists this clonotype with a few counts. This chain links TRBV5-1 with TRBJ1-3, with 7 bases fitting TRBD1. This CDR3 spans 16 amino acids. Germline-derived CDR1 and CDR2 are SGHRS and YFSETQ. J was trimmed by 0 bases and V by 3 bases; bases with no gene match: 6. The DNA of the CDR3 is TGCGCCAGCAGCTGGGACAGCTACTCCTCTGGAAACACCATATATTTT. Translated: CASSWDSYSSGNTIYF. Filled out from reference TRBV5-1 and TRBJ1-3, the complete variable domain reads KAGVTQTPRYLIKTRGQQVTLSCSPISGHRSVSWYQQTPGQGLQFLFEYFSETQRNKGNFPGRFSGRQFSNSRSEMNVSTLELGDSALYLCASSWDSYSSGNTIYFGEGSWLTVV.

This clonotype was recorded at least ten times. The chain joins TRBV6-2 or TRBV6-3 to TRBJ1-5; D is uncertain. With 0 bases removed from V and 4 bases from J, the gap between germline ends came to 16 bases. This CDR3 has 17 amino acids. CDR1 MNHEY and CDR2 SVGEGT come from the germline V gene. For the CDR3, the DNA is TGTGCCAGCAGTTACTCTTTTCGACGTAGAAGGAATCAGCCCCAGCATTTT. Translation: CASSYSFRRRRNQPQHF.

This clonotype has a count of ten or more. The chain carries TRBV6-2 or TRBV6-3 and TRBJ1-1, with D unresolved. The CDR3 covers 11 residues. V dropped 8 bases and J dropped 11 bases, with 15 bases sitting between them. Germline loops: CDR1 MNHEY, CDR2 SVGEGT. The CDR3 protein is CASGVPPGAFF. CDR3 nucleotides: TGTGCCAGCGGAGTACCTCCCGGGGCTTTCTTT.

This clonotype was observed a handful of times. The rearrangement joins TRBV10-3 to TRBJ2-1; 9 nucleotides line up with TRBD2. The CDR3 sequence is 14 residues long. Per germline, CDR1 ENHRY and CDR2 SYGVKD. The junction had 10 bases not matched to a gene; V was cut back by 10 bases and J by 6 bases. As DNA, the CDR3 is TGTGCCACCCTAGCGGGGATAGCCGCCAATGAGCAGTTCTTC. Its protein product is CATLAGIAANEQFF.

This clonotype has at least ten counts. V gene TRBV28 combines with J gene TRBJ1-2, with D perhaps matching TRBD1 (6 bases). Germline CDR1 and CDR2: MDHEN and SYDVKM. The V gene lost 6 bases and the J gene lost 1 base, with 12 bases spanning the gap. CDR3 size: 14 residues. The CDR3 coding sequence is TGTGCCAGCAGCCGACAGGCTAATAACTATGGCTACACCTTC. It yields the protein CASSRQANNYGYTF.

This clonotype was counted only a few times. This chain uses TRBV21-1 with TRBJ2-1; the table's D call of TRBD2 was not tested on the DNA. TRBV21-1 is designated a pseudogene. The CDR3 runs 16 residues. CDR3 region: CASSNWGEHSYNEQFF. CDR3 in DNA: TGTGCCAGCAGCAATTGGGGAGAGCACTCCTACAATGAGCAGTTCTTC.

This clonotype has at least ten counts. The chain recombines TRBV6-5 with TRBJ1-1; D gene unclear. The CDR3 runs to 15 residues. CDR1 is MNHEY, CDR2 SVGAGI, per germline. V shed 2 bases and J shed 4 bases, with 14 bases lying between them. The CDR3 region is CASSYIQVRVTEAFF. The CDR3 DNA reads as TGTGCCAGCAGTTACATTCAAGTCCGGGTCACTGAAGCTTTCTTT.

This clonotype was seen repeatedly, ten times or more. J is TRBJ1-1 and V is TRBV6-5; weak D call: TRBD1 (5 bases). The ends were cut back, 2 bases at V and 0 bases at J, with 13 bases in the middle. CDR1 and CDR2 (germline): MNHEY, SVGAGI. The CDR3 runs to 16 residues. The CDR3 loop is CASSYERGTMNTEAFF. DNA of the CDR3: TGTGCCAGCAGTTACGAACGGGGCACCATGAACACTGAAGCTTTCTTT.

There are many counts of this clonotype. The chain has TRBV7-2 and TRBJ1-6, with no clear D. Trimming cost V 1 base and J 10 bases, with 11 bases left between them. CDR1 and CDR2 from the germline V gene are SGHTA and FQGNSA. CDR3 size: 14 residues. CDR3 loop: CASSLGGIQSPLHF. CDR3 nucleotides: TGTGCCAGCAGCTTAGGAGGGATCCAATCACCCCTCCACTTT.

This clonotype was counted only a few times. The chain uses TRBV5-1 and TRBJ2-2; D perhaps matches TRBD1 (6 bases). The germline V gene has CDR1 SGHRS and CDR2 YFSETQ. The ends were cut back, 4 bases at V and 4 bases at J, with 17 bases in the middle. This CDR3 contains 16 residues. The CDR3 region is CASSIGTLRGTGELFF. The DNA for the CDR3 is TGCGCCAGCAGCATCGGGACACTCAGGGGCACCGGGGAGCTGTTTTTT.

This clonotype appeared many times. V and J are TRBV6-2 or TRBV6-3 and TRBJ1-5, with D uncertain. Trimming cost V 4 bases and J 8 bases, with 6 bases left between them. CDR3 size: 11 residues. Germline loops: CDR1 MNHEY, CDR2 SVGEGT. The CDR3 is CASSSGEPQHF. The CDR3 DNA follows: TGTGCCAGCAGTTCCGGGGAGCCCCAGCATTTT.

J is TRBJ1-1 and V is TRBV3-1; 8 positions match TRBD1. The CDR3 contains 18 residues. Per the germline V gene, CDR1 is LGHDT and CDR2 is YNNKEL (reference sequence). V was pared by 0 bases and J by 4 bases, with 13 bases of the junction left unmatched. Here the CDR3 reads CASSQEHGQGAISTEAFF. CDR3 bases: TGTGCCAGCAGCCAAGAGCACGGGCAGGGGGCTATTTCCACTGAAGCTTTCTTT.

This clonotype was seen at least ten times. This chain uses TRBV20-1 with TRBJ1-6; D may be TRBD1 (6 bases). The CDR3 has 14 amino acids. Deletions cut 0 bases from V and 5 bases from J, with 8 bases between. Germline assignment: CDR1 DFQATT and CDR2 SNEGSKA (reference sequence). CDR3 nucleotide sequence: TGCAGTGCTAGAGATGGGGGCGATAATTCACCCCTCCACTTT. It translates to CSARDGGDNSPLHF.

This clonotype was counted many times. This chain joins TRBV4-2 and TRBJ1-1; D is undetermined. V was pared by 1 base and J by 0 bases, with 3 bases between. Germline loops: CDR1 LGHNA, CDR2 YNFKEQ. The CDR3 has 13 residues. CDR3 region: CASSQAVNTEAFF. The DNA of the CDR3 is TGTGCCAGCAGCCAAGCAGTGAACACTGAAGCTTTCTTT.

This clonotype was detected ten times or more. The chain's CDR3 is CASSYSPLGGGGEAFF. The CDR3 DNA is TGTGCCAGCAGTTACTCACCCCTAGGGGGGGGCGGTGAAGCTTTCTTT. The chain links TRBV6-5 to TRBJ1-1; D may be TRBD1 (6 bases). The germline V and J ends were trimmed by 0 bases and 7 bases, with 18 bases remaining between them. CDR3 length: 16 residues. Germline CDR1 and CDR2: MNHEY and SVGAGI.

A few counts support this clonotype. The rearrangement uses TRBV20-1 and TRBJ1-3; D is unresolved. Deletions cut 6 bases from V and 6 bases from J, with 15 bases between. Germline-derived CDR1 and CDR2 are DFQATT and SNEGSKA (reference sequence). The CDR3 runs 13 residues. The CDR3, as DNA: TGCAGTGCCGCCGGAGGATTGGAAAACACCATATATTTT. Protein sequence: CSAAGGLENTIYF.

The chain uses TRBV12-5 and TRBJ1-1; 10 bases fit TRBD1. Germline assignment: CDR1 LGHNT and CDR2 FRNRAP. V lost 2 bases, J lost 3 bases, and 6 bases stayed unmatched. The CDR3 sequence is 16 residues long. CDR3 sequence: CASGLLPGQGDTEAFF. CDR3 sequence (DNA): TGTGCTAGTGGTTTGCTACCTGGACAGGGGGACACTGAAGCTTTCTTT.

The sample holds many counts of this clonotype. This sequence joins TRBV6-6 and TRBJ1-4; D possibly corresponds to TRBD1 (5 bases). Trimming took 0 bases from V and 3 from J, leaving 8 bases between them. Germline values: CDR1 MNHNY, CDR2 SVGAGI (reference sequence). The length of the CDR3 is 15 residues. The CDR3 is CASSYSGAPNEKLFF. The CDR3 region has the DNA TGTGCCAGCAGTTACTCCGGGGCTCCTAATGAAAAACTGTTTTTT.

The chain carries TRBV14 and TRBJ2-1; no reliable D call. Trimming pared 3 bases from V and 0 bases from J, leaving 12 bases between. This CDR3 has 16 residues. The germline V gene has CDR1 SGHDN and CDR2 FVKESK. CDR3: CASSQPGSSSYNEQFF. DNA of the CDR3: TGTGCCAGCAGCCAGCCCGGTAGCAGCTCCTACAATGAGCAGTTCTTC.

This clonotype was picked up many times. This chain connects TRBV28 to TRBJ1-2; D may be TRBD1 (5 bases). The germline V gene has CDR1 MDHEN and CDR2 SYDVKM. V was pared by 3 bases and J by 3 bases, with 14 bases between. The CDR3 length is 15 residues. CDR3: CASSLGGSRHYGYTF. The CDR3 region has the DNA TGTGCCAGCAGTTTGGGGGGGTCGAGACACTATGGCTACACCTTC.

Here the CDR3 reads CSARGGNYGYTF. DNA for the CDR3: TGCAGTGCTAGGGGGGGTAACTATGGCTACACCTTC. The V gene is TRBV20-1, the J gene TRBJ1-2; TRBD1 might be the D (5 bases). CDR3 size: 12 residues. Between the trimmed V and J ends, which lost 3 bases and 1 base, there was a span of 6 bases. Germline CDR1 reads DFQATT; CDR2 reads SNEGSKA (reference sequence).

This clonotype was recorded many times. The chain joins TRBV11-2 to TRBJ2-7, with no clear D. Germline assignment: CDR1 SGHAT and CDR2 FQNNGV. The length of the CDR3 is 16 residues. Trimming removed 5 bases from V and 0 bases from J, with 17 bases in between. CDR3 DNA: TGTGCCAGCAGCCGACCACTTGATCCCCTCTCCTACGAGCAGTACTTC. Amino acid sequence: CASSRPLDPLSYEQYF.

Ten or more counts support this clonotype. This chain connects TRBV7-2 to TRBJ2-1, with 9 bases aligning to TRBD2. The V segment lost 1 base and the J segment 7 bases; nucleotides outside the gene matches: 8. Germline V gene data show CDR1 as SGHTA and CDR2 as FQGNSA. The CDR3 spans 16 residues. The CDR3 nucleotides read TGTGCCAGCAGCTTAGAAGGCGGGGGGGCAGTGAATGAGCAGTTCTTC. Translating it yields CASSLEGGGAVNEQFF. The variable domain in full, completed from reference TRBV7-2 and TRBJ2-1, reads GAGVSQSPSNKVTEKGKDVELRCDPISGHTALYWYRQSLGQGLEFLIYFQGNSAPDKSGLPSDRFSAERTGGSVSTLTIQRTQQEDSAVYLCASSLEGGGAVNEQFFGPGTRLTVL.